This T cell receptor beta chain was profiled in a study of T cell responses to AZD1222 COVID-19 vaccine. Study-level findings and limits: Donors were largely white British and mainly female; clonal diversity was possibly underestimated. Baseline seropositivity characterized only a handful of AZD1222 recipients. Elevations in Spike-specific TCR breadth and depth followed administration of two AZD1222 doses.

TCRdb keeps only in-frame clones here, not all; method: immunoSEQ multiplex PCR. The sample has some 120,000 clones, roughly 91% seen once. As for this clone: The target antigen is unknown.

There are 12 residues in the CDR3. Germline-derived CDR1 and CDR2 are MNHEY and SVGEGT. The V and J ends lost 0 bases and 5 bases respectively, with 5 bases between them. This chain uses TRBV6-2 or TRBV6-3 with TRBJ2-7, with no clear D. Material: peripheral blood, obtained on day 0 of AZD1222 vaccination. The sequence derives from an adult in good health. The CDR3, as DNA: TGTGCCAGCAGTTACTCGTTGGACGAGCAGTACTTC. This translates into CASSYSLDEQYF.